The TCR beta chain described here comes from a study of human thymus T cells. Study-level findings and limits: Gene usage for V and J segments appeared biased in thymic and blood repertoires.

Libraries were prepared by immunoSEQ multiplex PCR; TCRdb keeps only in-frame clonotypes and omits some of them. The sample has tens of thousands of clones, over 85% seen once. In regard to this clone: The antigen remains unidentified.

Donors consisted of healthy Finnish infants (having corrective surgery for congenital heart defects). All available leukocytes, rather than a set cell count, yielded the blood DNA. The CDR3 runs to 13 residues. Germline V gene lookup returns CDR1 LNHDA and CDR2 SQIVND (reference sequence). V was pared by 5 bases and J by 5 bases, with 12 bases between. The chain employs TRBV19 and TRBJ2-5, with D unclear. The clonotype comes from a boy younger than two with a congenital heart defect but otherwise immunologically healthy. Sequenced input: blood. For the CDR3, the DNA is TGTGCCAGTAGTCCGTGGGCCGGGGAGACCCAGTACTTC. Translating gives CASSPWAGETQYF.